A selection of T cell receptor beta chains follows, all from one sample in a study of early stage breast cancer tumors. Repertoires were generated with immunoSEQ multiplex PCR, while TCRdb's copy carries only in-frame clones and drops some. Counted here are tens of thousands of clones, approximately 72% occurring once; the ten biggest clones make up roughly 7.9%. The sequencing sample was made of blood. The receptor source for this set is a person in their fifties with breast cancer. Each CDR3 is given with its conserved first and last residue. Each record gives: V gene, clone size, J gene, D gene, CDR3 protein, CDR3 DNA. The D gene is left open where the match is weak. Only part of the rows carry a size: once, few, many, or a class if the clone is expanded.

v_call: TRBV9; clone_size: -; j_call: TRBJ2-1; d_call: TRBD2; cdr3_aa: CASSSGLAGYNEQFF; cdr3_nt: TGTGCCAGCAGCTCTGGACTAGCGGGATATAATGAGCAGTTCTTC
v_call: TRBV5-1; clone_size: -; j_call: TRBJ1-2; d_call: -; cdr3_aa: CASSLSGVLASANYGYTF; cdr3_nt: TGCGCCAGCAGCTTGTCGGGTGTGTTGGCATCAGCTAACTATGGCTACACCTTC
v_call: TRBV27; clone_size: -; j_call: TRBJ2-4; d_call: -; cdr3_aa: CASSFGPADIQYF; cdr3_nt: TGTGCCAGCAGTTTTGGCCCAGCGGACATTCAGTACTTC
v_call: TRBV4-1; clone_size: -; j_call: TRBJ2-2; d_call: TRBD1; cdr3_aa: CASSPRGQGDTGELFF; cdr3_nt: TGCGCCAGCAGCCCACGGGGCCAGGGGGACACCGGGGAGCTGTTTTTT
v_call: TRBV6-4; clone_size: -; j_call: TRBJ2-3; d_call: TRBD2; cdr3_aa: CASSSGLAAKTDTQYF; cdr3_nt: TGTGCCAGCAGTTCCGGACTAGCGGCGAAGACAGATACGCAGTATTTT
v_call: TRBV30; clone_size: -; j_call: TRBJ2-3; d_call: -; cdr3_aa: CAWSVGQGPSTDTQYF; cdr3_nt: TGTGCCTGGAGTGTGGGGCAGGGGCCGAGCACAGATACGCAGTATTTT
v_call: TRBV7-8; clone_size: -; j_call: TRBJ2-1; d_call: TRBD2; cdr3_aa: CASSRGVREASYNEQFF; cdr3_nt: TGTGCCAGCAGCCGGGGGGTGCGGGAGGCCTCCTACAATGAGCAGTTCTTC
v_call: TRBV19; clone_size: few; j_call: TRBJ2-7; d_call: TRBD1; cdr3_aa: CASSIVSDRVHEQYF; cdr3_nt: TGTGCCAGTAGTATAGTATCGGACAGGGTACACGAGCAGTACTTC
v_call: TRBV7-2; clone_size: once; j_call: TRBJ2-1; d_call: TRBD2; cdr3_aa: CASSFNSGAVMGQFF; cdr3_nt: TGTGCCAGCAGCTTTAACAGCGGGGCGGTAATGGGGCAGTTCTTC
v_call: TRBV30; clone_size: few; j_call: TRBJ2-2; d_call: -; cdr3_aa: CAWSVPGSYTGELFF; cdr3_nt: TGTGCCTGGAGTGTACCCGGGTCCTACACCGGGGAGCTGTTTTTT
v_call: TRBV27; clone_size: -; j_call: TRBJ1-3; d_call: -; cdr3_aa: CASSSDRFGGTIYF; cdr3_nt: TGTGCCAGCAGTTCTGACAGGTTCGGCGGCACCATATATTTT
v_call: TRBV9; clone_size: -; j_call: TRBJ2-6; d_call: -; cdr3_aa: CASSPDRTGANVLTF; cdr3_nt: TGTGCCAGCAGCCCAGACAGGACTGGGGCCAACGTCCTGACTTTC
v_call: TRBV5-4; clone_size: few; j_call: TRBJ1-6; d_call: -; cdr3_aa: CASSLAGTGGSGSPLHF; cdr3_nt: TGTGCCAGCAGCTTGGCCGGGACCGGGGGGAGTGGGTCACCCCTCCACTTT
v_call: TRBV6-1; clone_size: -; j_call: TRBJ2-5; d_call: TRBD2; cdr3_aa: CASSEWASGAALQETQYF; cdr3_nt: TGTGCCAGCAGTGAATGGGCTAGCGGCGCCGCTCTGCAAGAGACCCAGTACTTC
v_call: TRBV5-6; clone_size: few; j_call: TRBJ1-5; d_call: -; cdr3_aa: CASSLGGQPNQPQHF; cdr3_nt: TGTGCCAGCAGCTTAGGTGGACAGCCCAATCAGCCCCAGCATTTT
v_call: TRBV6-6; clone_size: -; j_call: TRBJ1-1; d_call: TRBD1; cdr3_aa: CASSYRGRGLEAFF; cdr3_nt: TGTGCCAGCAGTTACCGGGGCAGGGGGCTGGAAGCTTTCTTT
v_call: TRBV29-1; clone_size: -; j_call: TRBJ2-1; d_call: TRBD2; cdr3_aa: CSAHGGRASNEQFF; cdr3_nt: TGCAGCGCCCACGGCGGGAGGGCCTCAAATGAGCAGTTCTTC